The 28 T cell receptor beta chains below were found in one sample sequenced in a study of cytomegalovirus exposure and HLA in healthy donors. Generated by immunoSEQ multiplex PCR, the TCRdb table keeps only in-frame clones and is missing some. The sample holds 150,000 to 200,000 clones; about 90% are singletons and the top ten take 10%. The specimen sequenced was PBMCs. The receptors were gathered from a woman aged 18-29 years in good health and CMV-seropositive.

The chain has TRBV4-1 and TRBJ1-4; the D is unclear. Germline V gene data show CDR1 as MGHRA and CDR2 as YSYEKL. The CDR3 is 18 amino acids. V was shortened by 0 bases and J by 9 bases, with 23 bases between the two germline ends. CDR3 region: CASSQEVDFSYLTKKLFF. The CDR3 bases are TGCGCCAGCAGCCAAGAGGTGGACTTCTCTTATCTGACGAAAAAACTGTTTTTT.

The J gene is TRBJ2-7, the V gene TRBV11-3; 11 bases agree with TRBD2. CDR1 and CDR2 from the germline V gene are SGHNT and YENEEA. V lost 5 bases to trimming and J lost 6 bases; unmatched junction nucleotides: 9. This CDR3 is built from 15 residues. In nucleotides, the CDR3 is TGTGCCAGCAGCGCCCAACTAGCGGGAGAATCCGAGCAGTACTTC. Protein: CASSAQLAGESEQYF.

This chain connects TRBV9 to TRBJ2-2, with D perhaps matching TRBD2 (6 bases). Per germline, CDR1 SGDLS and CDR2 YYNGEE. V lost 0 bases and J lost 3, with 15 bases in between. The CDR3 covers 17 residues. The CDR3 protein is CASSVDGSEGYTGELFF. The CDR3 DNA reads TGTGCCAGCAGCGTAGACGGGAGTGAGGGATACACCGGGGAGCTGTTTTTT.

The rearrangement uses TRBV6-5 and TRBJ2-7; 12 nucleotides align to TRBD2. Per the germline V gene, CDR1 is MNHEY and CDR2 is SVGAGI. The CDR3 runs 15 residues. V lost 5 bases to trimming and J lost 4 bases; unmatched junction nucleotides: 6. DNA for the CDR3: TGTGCCAGCAGTACCGGACTAGCGGGAACTTACGAGCAGTACTTC. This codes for CASSTGLAGTYEQYF.

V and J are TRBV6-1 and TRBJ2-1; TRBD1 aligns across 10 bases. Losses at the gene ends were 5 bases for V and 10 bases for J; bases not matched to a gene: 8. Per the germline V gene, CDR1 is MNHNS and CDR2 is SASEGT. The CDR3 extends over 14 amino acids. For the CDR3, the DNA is TGTGCCAGCAGTAAAGACAGGGGGCTTGGCGAGCAGTTCTTC. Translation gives CASSKDRGLGEQFF.

The CDR3 is CAISESSGSNEQFF. The CDR3 DNA follows: TGTGCCATCAGTGAGAGTAGCGGGAGTAATGAGCAGTTCTTC. The rearrangement uses TRBV10-3 and TRBJ2-1; 9 nucleotides agree with TRBD2. The V gene end was trimmed by 2 bases and the J gene end by 7 bases; junction bases not matched to a gene: 3. The germline CDR1 and CDR2 sequences are ENHRY and SYGVKD. The CDR3 is 14 residues long.

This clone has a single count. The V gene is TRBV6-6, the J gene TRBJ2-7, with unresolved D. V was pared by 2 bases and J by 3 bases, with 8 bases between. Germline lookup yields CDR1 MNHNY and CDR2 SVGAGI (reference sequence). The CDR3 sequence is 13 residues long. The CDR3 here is CASSYPLGYEQYF. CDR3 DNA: TGTGCCAGCAGTTACCCCCTAGGCTACGAGCAGTACTTC.

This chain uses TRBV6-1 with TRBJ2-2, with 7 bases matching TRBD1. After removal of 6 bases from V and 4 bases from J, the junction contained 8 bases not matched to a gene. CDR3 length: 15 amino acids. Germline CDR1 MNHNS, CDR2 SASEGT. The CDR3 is CASRSYRGFTGELFF. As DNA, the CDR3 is TGTGCCAGCAGATCTTACAGGGGCTTCACCGGGGAGCTGTTTTTT.

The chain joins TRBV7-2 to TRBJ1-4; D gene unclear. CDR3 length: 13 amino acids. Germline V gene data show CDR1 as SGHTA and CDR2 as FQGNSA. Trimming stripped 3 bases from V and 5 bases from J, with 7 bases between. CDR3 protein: CASSLVGNEKLFF. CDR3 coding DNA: TGTGCCAGCAGCTTGGTCGGGAATGAAAAACTGTTTTTT.

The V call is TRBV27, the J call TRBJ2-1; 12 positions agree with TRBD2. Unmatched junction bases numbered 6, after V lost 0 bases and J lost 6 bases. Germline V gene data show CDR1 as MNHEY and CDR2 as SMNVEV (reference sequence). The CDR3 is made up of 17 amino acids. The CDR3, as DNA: TGTGCCAGCAGTTTATCGATACTAGCGGGAGGCCTCAATGAGCAGTTCTTC. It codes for CASSLSILAGGLNEQFF.

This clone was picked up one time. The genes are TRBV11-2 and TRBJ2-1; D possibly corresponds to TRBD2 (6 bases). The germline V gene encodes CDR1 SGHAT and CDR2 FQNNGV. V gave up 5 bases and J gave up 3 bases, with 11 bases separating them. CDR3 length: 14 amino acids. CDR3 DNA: TGTGCCAGCAGCGCACGGGACTTCTACAATGAGCAGTTCTTC. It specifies CASSARDFYNEQFF.

For the CDR3, the DNA is TGTGCCAGTAGTATTGACAGGGGGCAGGCTGGAAACACCATATATTTT. Translation: CASSIDRGQAGNTIYF. This chain joins TRBV19 and TRBJ1-3, with TRBD1 matching 10 bases. V was clipped by 3 bases and J by 2 bases; unmatched bases: 4. This CDR3 is 16 amino acids long. CDR1 is LNHDA and CDR2 is SQIVND in the germline V gene (reference sequence).

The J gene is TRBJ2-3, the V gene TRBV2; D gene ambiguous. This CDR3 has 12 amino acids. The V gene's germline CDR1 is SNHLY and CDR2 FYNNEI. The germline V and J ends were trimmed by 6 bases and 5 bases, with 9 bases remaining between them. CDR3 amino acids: CASRARKDTQYF. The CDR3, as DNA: TGTGCCAGCAGAGCTAGGAAAGATACGCAGTATTTT.

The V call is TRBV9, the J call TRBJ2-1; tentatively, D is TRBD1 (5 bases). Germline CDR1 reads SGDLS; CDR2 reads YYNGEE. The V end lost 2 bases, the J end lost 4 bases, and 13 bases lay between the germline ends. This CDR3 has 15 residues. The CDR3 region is CASSVQGVAYNEQFF. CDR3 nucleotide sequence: TGTGCCAGCAGCGTCCAGGGTGTCGCTTACAATGAGCAGTTCTTC.

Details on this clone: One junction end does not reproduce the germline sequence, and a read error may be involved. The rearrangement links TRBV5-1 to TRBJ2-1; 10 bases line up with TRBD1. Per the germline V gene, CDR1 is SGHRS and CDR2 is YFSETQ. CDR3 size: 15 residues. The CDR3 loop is CASRLGQGTYNEQFF. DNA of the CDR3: TGCGCCAGCAGATTGGGACAGGGGACCTACAATGAGCAGTTCTTC. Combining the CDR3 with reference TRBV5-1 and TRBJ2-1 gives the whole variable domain KAGVTQTPRYLIKTRGQQVTLSCSPISGHRSVSWYQQTPGQGLQFLFEYFSETQRNKGNFPGRFSGRQFSNSRSEMNVSTLELGDSALYLCASRLGQGTYNEQFFGPGTRLTVL.

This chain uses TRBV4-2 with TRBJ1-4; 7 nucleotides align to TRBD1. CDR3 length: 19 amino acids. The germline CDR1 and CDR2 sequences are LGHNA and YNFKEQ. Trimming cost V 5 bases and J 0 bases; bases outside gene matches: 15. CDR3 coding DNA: TGTGCCAGCAGCTCAAGACCCCAGGGGGGTAGGGCAACTAATGAAAAACTGTTTTTT. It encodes CASSSRPQGGRATNEKLFF.

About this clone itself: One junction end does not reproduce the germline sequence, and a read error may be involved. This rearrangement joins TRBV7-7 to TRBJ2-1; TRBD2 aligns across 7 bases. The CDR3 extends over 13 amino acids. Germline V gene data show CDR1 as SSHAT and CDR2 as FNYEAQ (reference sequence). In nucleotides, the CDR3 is TGTGCTAGCAGCCTGACTAGCTGGGATGAGCAGTTCTTC. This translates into CASSLTSWDEQFF.

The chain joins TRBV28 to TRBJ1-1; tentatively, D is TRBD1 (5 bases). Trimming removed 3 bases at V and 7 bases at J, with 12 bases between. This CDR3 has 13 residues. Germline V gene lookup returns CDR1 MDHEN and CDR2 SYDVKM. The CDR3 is CASSFRIGGEAFF. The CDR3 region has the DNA TGTGCCAGCAGTTTTAGGATCGGGGGTGAAGCTTTCTTT.

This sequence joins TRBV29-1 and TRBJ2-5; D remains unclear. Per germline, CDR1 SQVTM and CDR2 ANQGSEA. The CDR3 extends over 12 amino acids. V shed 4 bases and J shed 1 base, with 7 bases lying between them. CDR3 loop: CSVVLSQETQYF. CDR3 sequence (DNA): TGCAGCGTTGTTCTATCCCAAGAGACCCAGTACTTC.

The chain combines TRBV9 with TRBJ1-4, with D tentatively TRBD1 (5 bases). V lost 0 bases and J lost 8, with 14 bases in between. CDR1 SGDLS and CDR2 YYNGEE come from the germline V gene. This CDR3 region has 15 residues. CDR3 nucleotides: TGTGCCAGCAGCGTAGATAGGACATCAAACGAAAAACTGTTTTTT. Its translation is CASSVDRTSNEKLFF. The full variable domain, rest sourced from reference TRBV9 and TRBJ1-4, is DSGVTQTPKHLITATGQRVTLRCSPRSGDLSVYWYQQSLDQGLQFLIQYYNGEERAKGNILERFSAQQFPDLHSELNLSSLELGDSALYFCASSVDRTSNEKLFFGSGTQLSVL.

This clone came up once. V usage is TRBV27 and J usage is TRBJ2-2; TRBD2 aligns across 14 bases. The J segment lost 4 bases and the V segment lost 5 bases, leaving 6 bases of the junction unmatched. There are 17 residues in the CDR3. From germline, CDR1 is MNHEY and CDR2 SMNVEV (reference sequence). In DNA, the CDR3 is TGTGCCAGCAGTGTCCTCGGACTAGCGGGAGGCACCGGGGAGCTGTTTTTT. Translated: CASSVLGLAGGTGELFF.

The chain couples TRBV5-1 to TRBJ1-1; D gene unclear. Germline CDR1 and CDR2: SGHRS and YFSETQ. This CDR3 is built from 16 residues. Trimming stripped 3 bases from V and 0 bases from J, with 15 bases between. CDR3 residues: CASSSQVNWVNTEAFF. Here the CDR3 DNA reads TGCGCCAGCAGCTCCCAGGTAAATTGGGTGAACACTGAAGCTTTCTTT.

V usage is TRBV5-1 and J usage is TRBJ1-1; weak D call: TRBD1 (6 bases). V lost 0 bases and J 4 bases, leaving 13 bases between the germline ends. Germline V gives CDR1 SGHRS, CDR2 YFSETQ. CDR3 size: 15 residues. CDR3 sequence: CASSLVGGHGTEAFF. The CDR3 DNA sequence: TGCGCCAGCAGCTTGGTGGGGGGGCACGGCACTGAAGCTTTCTTT. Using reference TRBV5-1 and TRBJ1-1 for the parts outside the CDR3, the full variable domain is KAGVTQTPRYLIKTRGQQVTLSCSPISGHRSVSWYQQTPGQGLQFLFEYFSETQRNKGNFPGRFSGRQFSNSRSEMNVSTLELGDSALYLCASSLVGGHGTEAFFGQGTRLTVV.

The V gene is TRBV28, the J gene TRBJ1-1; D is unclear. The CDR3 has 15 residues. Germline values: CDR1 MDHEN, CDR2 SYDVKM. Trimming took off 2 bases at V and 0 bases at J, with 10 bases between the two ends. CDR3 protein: CASSLREGMNTEAFF. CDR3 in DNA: TGTGCCAGCAGTTTACGGGAAGGCATGAACACTGAAGCTTTCTTT.

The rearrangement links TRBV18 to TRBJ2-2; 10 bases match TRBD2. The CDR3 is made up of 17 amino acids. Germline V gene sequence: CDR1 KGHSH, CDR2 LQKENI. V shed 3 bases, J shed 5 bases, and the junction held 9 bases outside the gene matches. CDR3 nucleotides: TGTGCCAGCTCACCGGGTCTAGCGGGAGTTGTAACCGGGGAGCTGTTTTTT. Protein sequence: CASSPGLAGVVTGELFF. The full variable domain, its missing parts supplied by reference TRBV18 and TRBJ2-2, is NAGVMQNPRHLVRRRGQEARLRCSPMKGHSHVYWYRQLPEEGLKFMVYLQKENIIDESGMPKERFSAEFPKEGPSILRIQQVVRGDSAAYFCASSPGLAGVVTGELFFGEGSRLTVL.

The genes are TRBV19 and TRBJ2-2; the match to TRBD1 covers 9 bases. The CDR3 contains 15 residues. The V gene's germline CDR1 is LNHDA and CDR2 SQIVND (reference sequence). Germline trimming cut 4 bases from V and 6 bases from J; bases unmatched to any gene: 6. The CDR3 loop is CASSRDREKAGELFF. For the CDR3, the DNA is TGTGCCAGTAGTAGGGACAGGGAAAAGGCCGGGGAGCTGTTTTTT.

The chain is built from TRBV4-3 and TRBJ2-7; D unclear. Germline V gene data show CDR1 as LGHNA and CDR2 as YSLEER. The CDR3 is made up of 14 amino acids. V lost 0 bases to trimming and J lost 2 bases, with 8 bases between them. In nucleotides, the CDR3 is TGCGCCAGCAGCCAAGATCGGCTAGCCTACGAGCAGTACTTC. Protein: CASSQDRLAYEQYF.

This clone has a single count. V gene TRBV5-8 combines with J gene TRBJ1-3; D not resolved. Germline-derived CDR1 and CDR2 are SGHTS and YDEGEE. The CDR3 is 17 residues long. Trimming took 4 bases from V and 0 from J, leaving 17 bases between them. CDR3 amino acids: CASSPRAVDVSGNTIYF. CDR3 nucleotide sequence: TGTGCCAGCAGCCCCCGCGCGGTGGATGTCTCTGGAAACACCATATATTTT.